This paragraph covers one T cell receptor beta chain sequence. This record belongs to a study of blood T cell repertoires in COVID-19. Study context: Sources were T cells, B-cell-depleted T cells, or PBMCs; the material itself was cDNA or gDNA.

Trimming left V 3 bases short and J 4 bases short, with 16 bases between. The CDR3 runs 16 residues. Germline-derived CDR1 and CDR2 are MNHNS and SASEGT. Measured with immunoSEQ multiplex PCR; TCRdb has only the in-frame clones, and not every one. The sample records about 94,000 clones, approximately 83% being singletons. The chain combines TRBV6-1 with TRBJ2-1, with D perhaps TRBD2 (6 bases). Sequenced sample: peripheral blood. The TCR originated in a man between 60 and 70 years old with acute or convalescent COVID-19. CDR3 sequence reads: CASSDLGGVLYNEQFF. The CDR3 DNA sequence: TGTGCCAGCAGTGATCTAGGCGGGGTCTTATACAATGAGCAGTTCTTC.